The 26 T cell receptor beta chains listed next were all sequenced from one sample in a study of neurological immune-mediated disorders. TCRdb processed the 5' RACE reads anew with MiXCR; each CDR3 protein has one entry. The table has about 55,000 distinct CDR3 sequences, more than 4% seen once; the top ten hold 2.9%. Sequencing used PBMCs. Every receptor here comes from a man aged 50 or older with multiple sclerosis.

This chain connects TRBV29-1 to TRBJ2-3; 10 bases align to TRBD2. Germline V gene data show CDR1 as SQVTM and CDR2 as ANQGSEA. Trimming at V came to 7 bases and at J to 2 bases, leaving 12 bases not matched to a gene. The CDR3 is 16 amino acids. DNA for the CDR3: TGCAGCGCCCGGGGGGTGCTAGCGGGGGCCACAGATACGCAGTATTTT. Protein: CSARGVLAGATDTQYF.

In its sample, this clonotype was seen a few times. The chain couples TRBV5-1 to TRBJ2-7, with D hard to call. This CDR3 spans 12 amino acids. Trimming stripped 1 base from V and 4 bases from J, with 6 bases between. CDR1 is SGHRS, CDR2 YFSETQ, per germline. The chain's CDR3 is CASSLTDYEQYF. CDR3 in DNA: TGCGCCAGCAGCTTGACAGATTACGAGCAGTACTTC.

This clonotype occurred a few times. The rearrangement joins TRBV5-1 to TRBJ2-7; possibly TRBD2 for D (6 bases). Trimming pared 4 bases from V and 3 bases from J, leaving 11 bases between. This CDR3 has 13 amino acids. Germline V gene lookup returns CDR1 SGHRS and CDR2 YFSETQ. DNA for the CDR3: TGCGCCAGCAGCCCCTGGGAGGACTACGAGCAGTACTTC. As protein: CASSPWEDYEQYF.

This clonotype was seen repeatedly, ten times or more. The J gene is TRBJ2-7, the V gene TRBV5-5, with D possibly matching TRBD2 (5 bases). Germline V CDR1 and CDR2: SGHKS, YYEKEE (reference sequence). V gave up 4 bases and J gave up 0 bases, with 11 bases separating them. CDR3 length: 14 residues. CDR3 in amino acids: CASSRGRVSYEQYF. The DNA for the CDR3 is TGTGCCAGCAGCCGTGGGCGGGTCTCCTACGAGCAGTACTTC.

Many counts were recorded for this clonotype. The genes are TRBV7-2 and TRBJ2-4; D is ambiguous. There are 14 residues in the CDR3. V was cut by 3 bases and J by 4 bases, with 10 bases left in between. CDR1 is SGHTA, CDR2 FQGNSA, per germline. CDR3 DNA: TGTGCCAGCAGCTTTCGAAGGATGAAAAACATTCAGTACTTC. This sequence encodes CASSFRRMKNIQYF.

The table lists this clonotype with many counts. The chain links TRBV7-8 to TRBJ2-3, with a possible D match to TRBD1 (6 bases). CDR3 length equals 14 residues. Trimming removed 5 bases from V and 2 bases from J, with 11 bases in between. The germline gives CDR1 SGHVS, CDR2 FQNEAQ. The CDR3 bases are TGTGCCAGCAGCCCGGACAGCTTCACAGATACGCAGTATTTT. This gives the protein CASSPDSFTDTQYF.

This clonotype was observed at least ten times. V and J are TRBV7-6 and TRBJ2-7, with D tentatively TRBD1 or TRBD2 (5 bases each). The V end was cut by 3 bases, the J end by 0 bases, with 15 bases between. The CDR3 consists of 16 residues. Germline V gives CDR1 SGHVS, CDR2 FNYEAQ. Here the CDR3 reads CASSFDPGRSSYEQYF. CDR3 nucleotide sequence: TGTGCCAGCAGCTTCGACCCGGGACGTAGCTCCTACGAGCAGTACTTC.

This clonotype was picked up many times. The chain couples TRBV3-1 to TRBJ1-2; 7 nucleotides align to TRBD1. Germline CDR1 is LGHDT and CDR2 is YNNKEL (reference sequence). The trim removed 4 bases at V and 4 bases at J, leaving 3 bases unmatched. The CDR3 is made up of 13 amino acids. This CDR3 is CASSRGTVYGYTF. CDR3 DNA: TGTGCCAGCAGCCGCGGGACAGTCTATGGCTACACCTTC.

There are a few counts of this clonotype. The rearrangement uses TRBV5-1 and TRBJ2-1; D is unresolved. With 1 base removed from V and 7 bases from J, the gap between germline ends came to 15 bases. Germline CDR1 and CDR2: SGHRS and YFSETQ. The CDR3 loop spans 15 amino acids. CDR3 in amino acids: CASSLFRTRRNEQFF. The DNA for the CDR3 is TGCGCCAGCAGCTTGTTTCGGACCCGCAGGAATGAGCAGTTCTTC.

About this clonotype: A much larger clone sits a single nucleotide away, making a read error possible. The rearrangement joins TRBV5-6 to TRBJ2-7, with a weak D call TRBD2 (6 bases). CDR1 is SGHDT, CDR2 YYEEEE, per germline. V was clipped by 5 bases and J by 7 bases, with 19 bases between them. The CDR3 has 14 residues. The CDR3 spells CASRPHGGGKEQYF. CDR3 coding DNA: TGTGCCAGCAGACCCCACGGGGGTGGCAAAGAGCAGTACTTC.

This clonotype showed up many times. The chain combines TRBV7-2 with TRBJ2-1; 10 bases line up with TRBD2. Germline values: CDR1 SGHTA, CDR2 FQGNSA. This CDR3 has 15 residues. J gave up 10 bases and V 2 bases, and 8 bases lay outside the gene matches. CDR3 nucleotide sequence: TGTGCCAGCAGCTTATTGGCTAGCGGGAGATCCGAGCAGTTCTTC. This gives the protein CASSLLASGRSEQFF.

J is TRBJ2-3 and V is TRBV20-1; the D gene is possibly TRBD2 (6 bases). The germline V gene encodes CDR1 DFQATT and CDR2 SNEGSKA (reference sequence). There are 15 residues in the CDR3. V lost 0 bases and J 6 bases, leaving 16 bases between the germline ends. CDR3 in amino acids: CSARDRFGGWDTQYF. The CDR3, as DNA: TGCAGTGCTAGAGATCGGTTTGGGGGGTGGGATACGCAGTATTTT.

This clonotype was counted at least ten times. The genes are TRBV7-6 and TRBJ1-6, with D hard to call. Trimming stripped 2 bases from V and 5 bases from J, with 7 bases between. CDR1 SGHVS and CDR2 FNYEAQ come from the germline V gene. The CDR3 sequence is 14 residues long. The CDR3 bases are TGTGCCAGCAGCTTATTGGAGAATAATTCACCCCTCCACTTT. This translates into CASSLLENNSPLHF. The entire variable domain, with the rest obtained from reference TRBV7-6 and TRBJ1-6, is as follows: GAGVSQSPRYKVTKRGQDVALRCDPISGHVSLYWYRQALGQGPEFLTYFNYEAQQDKSGLPNDRFSAERPEGSISTLTIQRTEQRDSAMYRCASSLLENNSPLHFGNGTRLTVT.

In this sample, this clonotype turned up many times. The chain is built from TRBV27 and TRBJ2-7; D gene unclear. The CDR3 is 14 residues long. The ends were cut back, 0 bases at V and 1 base at J, with 7 bases in the middle. Germline CDR1 MNHEY, CDR2 SMNVEV (reference sequence). The CDR3 here is CASSLSHLSYEQYF. DNA for the CDR3: TGTGCCAGCAGTTTATCTCACCTTTCCTACGAGCAGTACTTC.

This clonotype has just a few counts. This rearrangement joins TRBV7-6 to TRBJ2-1, with 9 nucleotides matching TRBD1. The V and J ends lost 7 bases and 9 bases, in that order; junction bases with no gene match: 16. This CDR3 has 16 amino acids. Germline V gene sequence: CDR1 SGHVS, CDR2 FNYEAQ. CDR3 protein: CASNSLPGQGTGEQFF. The CDR3 DNA sequence: TGTGCCAGCAACTCCCTTCCGGGACAGGGTACCGGTGAGCAGTTCTTC.

This clonotype was seen at least ten times. The rearrangement joins TRBV7-9 to TRBJ2-5; 12 positions agree with TRBD2. Trimming cost V 3 bases and J 1 base; bases outside gene matches: 6. Germline V gene sequence: CDR1 SEHNR, CDR2 FQNEAQ (reference sequence). The CDR3 is 17 residues long. In DNA form, the CDR3 reads TGTGCCAGCAGCTTTGGGACTAGCGGGCCTGTCCAAGAGACCCAGTACTTC. Residues: CASSFGTSGPVQETQYF.

A few counts support this clonotype. The rearrangement links TRBV12-3 or TRBV12-4 to TRBJ2-1, with 9 bases identical to TRBD1. The CDR3 contains 17 residues. Unmatched junction bases numbered 12, after V lost 6 bases and J lost 3 bases. The CDR3 nucleotides read TGTGCCAGCAGCCACAACCGGGACAGGGCTTTCTACAATGAGCAGTTCTTC. Translating gives CASSHNRDRAFYNEQFF.

The chain combines TRBV20-1 with TRBJ2-3, with D perhaps assigned TRBD1 or TRBD2 (5 bases each). CDR1 and CDR2 (germline): DFQATT, SNEGSKA (reference sequence). Trimming removed 2 bases from V and 1 base from J, with 10 bases in between. The CDR3 runs 14 residues. The CDR3 reads CSARRQGGTDTQYF. DNA of the CDR3: TGCAGTGCTAGAAGGCAGGGAGGCACAGATACGCAGTATTTT.

This clonotype was seen a few times. One junction end disagrees with the germline gene, perhaps due to a read error. V usage is TRBV18 and J usage is TRBJ1-5; D might be TRBD1 (6 bases). This CDR3 comprises 15 residues. CDR1 KGHSH and CDR2 LQKENI come from the germline V gene. CDR3 DNA: TGTGCCAGCTCATCAACAGGGCAAGGGGACCAGCCCCAGAATTTT. Its protein product is CASSSTGQGDQPQNF.

This clonotype occurred many times. This chain joins TRBV28 and TRBJ2-7; D is unclear. Trimming took off 5 bases at V and 12 bases at J, with 20 bases between the two ends. The V gene's germline CDR1 is MDHEN and CDR2 SYDVKM. The CDR3 is 13 amino acids. The DNA of the CDR3 is TGTGCCAGCAGTCCTAATGCCCCGCCTGCCCGGTACTTC. Translated: CASSPNAPPARYF.

The chain links TRBV5-1 to TRBJ2-7; D gene unclear. The CDR3 runs 13 residues. Germline CDR1 is SGHRS and CDR2 is YFSETQ. V dropped 1 base and J dropped 0 bases, with 5 bases sitting between them. The CDR3 DNA sequence: TGCGCCAGCAGCTTGCAAAGCTCCTACGAGCAGTACTTC. Translating gives CASSLQSSYEQYF.

This clonotype appeared many times. The chain is built from TRBV5-1 and TRBJ1-2; D not certain. CDR3 size: 13 residues. The V end was cut by 3 bases, the J end by 4 bases, with 10 bases between. The V gene's germline CDR1 is SGHRS and CDR2 YFSETQ. This CDR3 is CASSYQEAYGYTF. In nucleotides, the CDR3 is TGCGCCAGCAGCTACCAGGAGGCCTATGGCTACACCTTC.

To note about this clonotype: The junction does not match germline at one end; this may be a read error. The J gene is TRBJ1-6, the V gene TRBV20-1, with TRBD1 matching over 10 bases. This CDR3 comprises 14 residues. CDR1 and CDR2 from the germline V gene are DFQATT and SNEGSKA (reference sequence). The CDR3 loop reads CSAVRTGGNSPLNF. DNA for the CDR3: TGCAGTGCTGTCCGGACAGGGGGGAATTCACCCCTCAACTTT.

This clonotype was counted ten times or more. One end of the junction is discordant with germline, which a read error may explain. J is TRBJ1-5 and V is TRBV24-1; TRBD1 matches at 9 bases. Germline V gene lookup returns CDR1 KGHDR and CDR2 SFDVKD. This CDR3 spans 13 amino acids. CDR3 sequence reads: CATDRGPNQPQNF. In DNA form, the CDR3 reads TGTGCCACGGACAGGGGTCCGAATCAGCCCCAGAATTTT.

This clonotype was counted between two and nine times. Its ends do not fully match the called genes, so a read error is possible. The chain couples TRBV28 to TRBJ1-6; 7 positions match TRBD1. The CDR3 totals 14 residues. CDR1 is MDHEN and CDR2 is SYDVKM in the germline V gene. In DNA form, the CDR3 reads TGTGCCAGCACCCGACAGGGCACCAATTCACCCCTCAACTTT. Translated, it gives CASTRQGTNSPLNF.

This clonotype was seen at least ten times. V gene TRBV15 combines with J gene TRBJ2-7; D is possibly TRBD1 (6 bases). Trimming took 8 bases from V and 0 from J, leaving 11 bases between them. The length of the CDR3 is 13 residues. Germline V gene sequence: CDR1 LNHNV, CDR2 YYDKDF (reference sequence). This chain's CDR3 is CATGADSSYEQYF. CDR3 sequence (DNA): TGTGCCACCGGGGCGGACAGCTCCTACGAGCAGTACTTC.